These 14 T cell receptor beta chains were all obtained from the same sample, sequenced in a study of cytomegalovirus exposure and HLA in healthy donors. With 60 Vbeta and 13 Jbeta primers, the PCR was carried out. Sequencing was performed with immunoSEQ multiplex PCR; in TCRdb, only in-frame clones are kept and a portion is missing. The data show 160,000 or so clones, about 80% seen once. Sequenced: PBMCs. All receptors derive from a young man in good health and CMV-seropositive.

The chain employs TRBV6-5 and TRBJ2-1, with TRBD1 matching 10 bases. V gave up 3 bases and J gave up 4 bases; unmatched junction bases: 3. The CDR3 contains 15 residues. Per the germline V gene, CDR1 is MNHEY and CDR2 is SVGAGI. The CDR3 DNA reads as TGTGCCAGCAGTTATCGGGACAGGGGTTACAATGAGCAGTTCTTC. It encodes CASSYRDRGYNEQFF.

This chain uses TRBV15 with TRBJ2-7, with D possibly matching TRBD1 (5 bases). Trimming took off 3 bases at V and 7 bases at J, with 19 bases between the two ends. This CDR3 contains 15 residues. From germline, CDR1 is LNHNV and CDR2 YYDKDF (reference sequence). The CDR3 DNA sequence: TGTGCCACCAGCAGGCGAAGACAGAAACCTTCTGAGCAGTACTTC. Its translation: CATSRRRQKPSEQYF. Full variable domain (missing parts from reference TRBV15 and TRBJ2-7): DAMVIQNPRYQVTQFGKPVTLSCSQTLNHNVMYWYQQKSSQAPKLLFHYYDKDFNNEADTPDNFQSRRPNTSFCFLDIRSPGLGDTAMYLCATSRRRQKPSEQYFGPGTRLTVT.

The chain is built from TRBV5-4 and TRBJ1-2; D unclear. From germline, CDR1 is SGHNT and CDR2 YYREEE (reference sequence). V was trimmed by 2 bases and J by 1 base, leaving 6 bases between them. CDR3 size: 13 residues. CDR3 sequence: CASSFSYNYGYTF. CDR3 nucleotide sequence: TGTGCCAGCAGCTTCAGTTATAACTATGGCTACACCTTC.

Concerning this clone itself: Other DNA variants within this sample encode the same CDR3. The CDR3 is CASSSGRGSGRLFF. CDR3 sequence (DNA): TGTGCCAGCAGCTCAGGCAGGGGATCGGGGAGACTGTTTTTT. V usage is TRBV7-6 and J usage is TRBJ1-4; the D gene is possibly TRBD1 (6 bases). The CDR3 consists of 14 residues. The germline V gene has CDR1 SGHVS and CDR2 FNYEAQ. V was pared by 4 bases and J by 13 bases, with 19 bases between.

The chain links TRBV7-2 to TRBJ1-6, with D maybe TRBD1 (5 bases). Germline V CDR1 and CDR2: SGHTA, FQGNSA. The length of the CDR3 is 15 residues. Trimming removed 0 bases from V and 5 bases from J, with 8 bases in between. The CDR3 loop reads CASSLARADNSPLHF. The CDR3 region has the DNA TGTGCCAGCAGCTTAGCCAGGGCTGATAATTCACCCCTCCACTTT.

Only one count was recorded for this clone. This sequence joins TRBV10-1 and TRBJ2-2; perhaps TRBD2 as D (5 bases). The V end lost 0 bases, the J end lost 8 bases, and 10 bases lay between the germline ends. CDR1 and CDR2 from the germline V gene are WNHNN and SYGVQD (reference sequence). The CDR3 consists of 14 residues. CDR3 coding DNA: TGCGCCAGCAGTGAGTCTCGGGATCTGGGGGAGCTGTTTTTT. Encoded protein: CASSESRDLGELFF.

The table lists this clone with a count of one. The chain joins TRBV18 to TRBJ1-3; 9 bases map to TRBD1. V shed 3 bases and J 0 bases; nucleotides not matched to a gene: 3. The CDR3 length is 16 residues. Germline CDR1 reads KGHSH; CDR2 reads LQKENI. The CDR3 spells CASSPRDRASGNTIYF. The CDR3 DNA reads TGTGCCAGCTCACCCCGGGACAGGGCCTCTGGAAACACCATATATTTT.

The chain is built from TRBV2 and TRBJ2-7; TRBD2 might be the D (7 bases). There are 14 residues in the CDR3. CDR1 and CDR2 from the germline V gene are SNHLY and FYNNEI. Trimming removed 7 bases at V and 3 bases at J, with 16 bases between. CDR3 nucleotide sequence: TGTGCCAGCAAGGGGGGGGAGAAAATCTACGAGCAGTACTTC. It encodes CASKGGEKIYEQYF.

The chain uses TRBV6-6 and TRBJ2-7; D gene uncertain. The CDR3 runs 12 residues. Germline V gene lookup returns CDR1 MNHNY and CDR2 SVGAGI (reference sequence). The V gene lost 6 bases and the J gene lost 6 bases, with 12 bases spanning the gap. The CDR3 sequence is CASSLDSLEQYF. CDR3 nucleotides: TGTGCCAGCAGCCTCGACTCCCTCGAGCAGTACTTC.

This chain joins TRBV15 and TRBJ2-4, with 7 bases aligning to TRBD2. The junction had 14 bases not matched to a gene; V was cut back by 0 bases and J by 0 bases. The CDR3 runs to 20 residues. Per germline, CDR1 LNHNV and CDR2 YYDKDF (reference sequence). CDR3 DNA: TGTGCCACCAGCAGAGATGGGCGGGAGATCGGGACTTTAGCCAAAAACATTCAGTACTTC. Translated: CATSRDGREIGTLAKNIQYF.

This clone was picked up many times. CDR3 sequence reads: CASSQDLEGVYGYTF. CDR3 DNA: TGTGCCAGCAGCCAAGATCTGGAAGGGGTCTATGGCTACACCTTC. J is TRBJ1-2 and V is TRBV4-2, with D possibly TRBD1 on 5 matching bases. V lost 0 bases to trimming and J lost 4 bases, with 12 bases between them. Looked up from germline, CDR1 is LGHNA and CDR2 is YNFKEQ. This CDR3 contains 15 residues.

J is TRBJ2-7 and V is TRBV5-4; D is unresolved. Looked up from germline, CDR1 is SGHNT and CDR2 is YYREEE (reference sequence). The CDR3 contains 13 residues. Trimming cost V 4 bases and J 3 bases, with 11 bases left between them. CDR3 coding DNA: TGTGCCAGCAGCCTCGAGCCGGTCTACGAGCAGTACTTC. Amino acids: CASSLEPVYEQYF.

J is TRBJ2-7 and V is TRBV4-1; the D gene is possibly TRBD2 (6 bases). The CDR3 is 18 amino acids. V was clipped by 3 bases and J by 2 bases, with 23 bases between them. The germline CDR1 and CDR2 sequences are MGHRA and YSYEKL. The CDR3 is CASSHSAFRGGETYEQYF. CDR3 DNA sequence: TGCGCCAGCAGCCACTCAGCGTTTCGGGGCGGGGAGACCTACGAGCAGTACTTC.

CDR3 region: CASSLSSYEQYF. Written as DNA, the CDR3 is TGTGCCAGCAGCCTGAGCTCCTACGAGCAGTACTTC. The rearrangement uses TRBV5-4 and TRBJ2-7; no clear D. Trimming stripped 4 bases from V and 0 bases from J, with 5 bases between. CDR1 and CDR2 from the germline V gene are SGHNT and YYREEE (reference sequence). This CDR3 spans 12 amino acids.